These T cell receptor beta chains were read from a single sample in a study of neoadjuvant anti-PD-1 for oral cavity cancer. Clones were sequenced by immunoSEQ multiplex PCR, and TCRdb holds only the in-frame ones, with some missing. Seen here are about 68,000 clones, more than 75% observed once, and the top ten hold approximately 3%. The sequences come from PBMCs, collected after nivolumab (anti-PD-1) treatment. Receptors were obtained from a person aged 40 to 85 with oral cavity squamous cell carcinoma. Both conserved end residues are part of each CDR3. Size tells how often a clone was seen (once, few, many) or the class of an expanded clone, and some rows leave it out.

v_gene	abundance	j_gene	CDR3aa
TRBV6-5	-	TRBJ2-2	CASSSTGTGELFF
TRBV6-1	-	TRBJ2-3	CASKAVDSPTDTQYF
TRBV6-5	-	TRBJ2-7	CASSQVSRASYEQYF
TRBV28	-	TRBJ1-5	CASTDRGLRYSNQPQHF
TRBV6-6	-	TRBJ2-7	CASRGDSSYEQYF
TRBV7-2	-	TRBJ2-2	CASSLRTSGSGGELFF
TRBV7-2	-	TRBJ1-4	CASSLGGTGDEKLFF
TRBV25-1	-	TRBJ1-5	CASSVGNQPQHF
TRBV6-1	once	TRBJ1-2	CASTWENGYTF
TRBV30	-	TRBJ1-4	CAWSEGLGVGELFF
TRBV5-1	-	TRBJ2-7	CASSLGPGWGEQYF
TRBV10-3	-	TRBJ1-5	CAISDGGDNQPQHF
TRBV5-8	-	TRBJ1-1	CASSPQRGQGMNTEAFF
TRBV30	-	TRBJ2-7	CAWSVQLSSYEQYF
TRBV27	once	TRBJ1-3	CASSSSLPRQGDTIYF
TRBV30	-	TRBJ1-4	CAWSGIRGAREKLFF
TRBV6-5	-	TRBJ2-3	CASSYSRGRTDTQYF
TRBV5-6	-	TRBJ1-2	CASSHGTGDGYTF
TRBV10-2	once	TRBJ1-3	CASSESAGNTIYF
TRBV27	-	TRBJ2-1	CASTPLGREGYNEQFF
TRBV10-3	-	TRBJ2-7	CAISESGQVGSEQYF
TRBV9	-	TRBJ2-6	CASSVVDGGSGANVLTF
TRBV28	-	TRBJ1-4	CASSFNGANEKLFF
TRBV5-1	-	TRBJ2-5	CASSLSTKGTQYF
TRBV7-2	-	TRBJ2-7	CASSYTTGGLEQYF
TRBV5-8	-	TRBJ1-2	CASSLAGTGGYGYTF
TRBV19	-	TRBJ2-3	CATTSGIGTDTQYF
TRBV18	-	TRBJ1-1	CASSGAGVPDTEAFF
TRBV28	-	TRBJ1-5	CASSFPSVVQPQHF
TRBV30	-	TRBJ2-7	CASSSYEQYF
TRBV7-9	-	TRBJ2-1	CASSLLGHTSYNEQFF
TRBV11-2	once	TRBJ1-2	CASSLDRGTGGSGYTF
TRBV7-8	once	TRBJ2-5	CASSLGDRGVYWYF
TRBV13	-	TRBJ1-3	CASSLLGNTIYF
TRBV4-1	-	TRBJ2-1	CASSPEGLSSYNEQFF
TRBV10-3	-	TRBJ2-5	CAISLEPGTSGSVRETQYF
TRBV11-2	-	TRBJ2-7	CASSLDSGPYEQYF
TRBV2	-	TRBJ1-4	CASNGGWEKLFF
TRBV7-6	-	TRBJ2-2	CASSQQGARTGELFF
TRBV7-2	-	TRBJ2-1	CASSLVGTGTNNEQFF
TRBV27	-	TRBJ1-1	CASSPPRGTEAFF
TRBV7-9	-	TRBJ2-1	CASSLVGTDNEQFF
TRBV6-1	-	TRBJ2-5	CASSEVGFQETQYF
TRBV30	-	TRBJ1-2	CAWSYSGYGYTF
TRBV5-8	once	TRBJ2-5	CASTLSGETQYF
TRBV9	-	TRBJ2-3	CASSVDRESHTQYF
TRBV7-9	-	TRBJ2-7	CASSPPFGGGRGVHEQYF
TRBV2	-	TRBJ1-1	CASSQGIGMNTEAFF
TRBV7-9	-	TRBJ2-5	CASSLQDATQYF
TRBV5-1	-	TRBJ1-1	CASSSVGNTEAFF
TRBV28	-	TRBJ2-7	CASSVTGANYEQYF
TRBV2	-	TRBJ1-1	CASRTDQNTEAFF
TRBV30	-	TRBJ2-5	CAWRTKLGETQYF
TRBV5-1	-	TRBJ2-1	CASSLSTASYNEQFF
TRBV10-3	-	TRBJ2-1	CAISESGGASSYNEQFF